One and the same sample provided the 25 T cell receptor beta chains below, sequenced in a study of beta chain features in type 1 diabetes. Study-level findings and limits: Moderate but significant shortening of TCRB CDR3s was recorded in all four CD4+ subsets from Type 1 diabetes patients.

The whole isolated RNA underwent reverse transcription, so sequencing captured expressed TCRB transcripts. Sequencing used immunoSEQ multiplex PCR; TCRdb keeps in-frame clones, though not all of them. The table lists approximately 600,000 clones, approximately 13% of them singletons, with around 0.12% in the top ten. No antigens are known for them. Sequencing input: naive CD4+ T cells from blood. The receptors derive from a man aged 30 to 45 with type 1 diabetes.

The chain uses TRBV10-1 and TRBJ2-7; D remains ambiguous. Germline V lookup: CDR1 WNHNN, CDR2 SYGVQD (reference sequence). Between the trimmed V and J ends, which lost 3 bases and 4 bases, there was a span of 4 bases. This CDR3 spans 11 amino acids. DNA for the CDR3: TGCGCCAGCAGTGACCCGTACGAGCAGTACTTC. It specifies CASSDPYEQYF.

Only a few counts were recorded for this clone. A read error is possible here, since a much larger clone lies one base away. Other DNA sequences in the sample encode the same CDR3. The chain has TRBV7-2 and TRBJ2-7; D is unresolved. Germline CDR1 and CDR2: SGHTA and FQGNSA. The CDR3 runs to 11 residues. Trimming removed 2 bases from V and 1 base from J, with 0 bases in between. In DNA form, the CDR3 reads TGTGCCAGCAGCTTATCCTACGAGCAGTACTTC. Its protein product is CASSLSYEQYF.

This rearrangement joins TRBV7-2 to TRBJ2-5; D ambiguous. This CDR3 has 11 amino acids. The germline V and J ends were trimmed by 4 bases and 8 bases, with 8 bases remaining between them. The germline V gene has CDR1 SGHTA and CDR2 FQGNSA. As DNA, the CDR3 is TGTGCCAGCAGCTCCCGCGGAACCCAGTACTTC. This gives the protein CASSSRGTQYF.

The rearrangement links TRBV5-4 to TRBJ2-5; 7 positions match TRBD1. Germline CDR1 and CDR2: SGHNT and YYREEE (reference sequence). Trimming at V came to 5 bases and at J to 3 bases, leaving 10 bases not matched to a gene. This CDR3 spans 15 amino acids. The CDR3: CASSKTGNFKETQYF. The CDR3 DNA sequence: TGTGCCAGCAGTAAGACAGGGAACTTCAAAGAGACCCAGTACTTC. The full variable domain, its missing parts supplied by reference TRBV5-4 and TRBJ2-5, is ETGVTQSPTHLIKTRGQQVTLRCSSQSGHNTVSWYQQALGQGPQFIFQYYREEENGRGNFPPRFSGLQFPNYSSELNVNALELDDSALYLCASSKTGNFKETQYFGPGTRLLVL.

This sequence joins TRBV7-9 and TRBJ2-1; 9 bases align to TRBD2. J was trimmed by 5 bases and V by 5 bases; bases with no gene match: 10. Germline V gives CDR1 SEHNR, CDR2 FQNEAQ (reference sequence). The CDR3 length is 16 residues. The CDR3 here is CASSRLTSGLNNEQFF. CDR3 nucleotide sequence: TGTGCCAGCAGCCGGCTGACTAGCGGCCTTAACAATGAGCAGTTCTTC.

This clone has more than one count but fewer than ten. The rearrangement links TRBV7-9 to TRBJ2-5; a weak D match, TRBD2 (6 bases). The germline V gene encodes CDR1 SEHNR and CDR2 FQNEAQ (reference sequence). The length of the CDR3 is 15 residues. V dropped 5 bases and J dropped 4 bases, with 17 bases sitting between them. The CDR3 DNA reads TGTGCCAGCAGCGAAACAGACCCGGGACTAGAGACCCAGTACTTC. Protein: CASSETDPGLETQYF.

The chain recombines TRBV4-3 with TRBJ2-5, with D uncertain. V lost 1 base, J lost 3 bases, and 6 bases lay in between. This CDR3 has 13 amino acids. Germline values: CDR1 LGHNA, CDR2 YSLEER. In DNA, the CDR3 is TGCGCCAGCAGCCAAGGAGTCAAAGAGACCCAGTACTTC. Residues: CASSQGVKETQYF.

This clone has a handful of counts. This chain joins TRBV6-6 and TRBJ1-3; the match to TRBD1 covers 8 bases. CDR3 length equals 14 residues. V was clipped by 5 bases and J by 3 bases; unmatched bases: 3. Germline CDR1 MNHNY, CDR2 SVGAGI (reference sequence). The CDR3 spells CASSTGQGGNTIYF. DNA for the CDR3: TGTGCCAGCAGTACAGGACAGGGTGGAAACACCATATATTTT.

The chain employs TRBV6-6 and TRBJ2-2; D possibly corresponds to TRBD1 (6 bases). In germline, CDR1 is MNHNY, CDR2 SVGAGI (reference sequence). This CDR3 is built from 14 residues. The ends were cut back, 9 bases at V and 1 base at J, with 12 bases in the middle. The CDR3 is CASRGTENTGELFF. The CDR3 region has the DNA TGTGCCAGTAGGGGGACGGAGAACACCGGGGAGCTGTTTTTT.

This chain links TRBV5-6 with TRBJ2-5, with 12 bases lining up with TRBD1. The CDR3 has 16 residues. Germline assignment: CDR1 SGHDT and CDR2 YYEEEE. With 3 bases clipped from V and 5 bases from J, the junction kept 8 bases outside the gene matches. CDR3 region: CASSSPGTGGTETQYF. The CDR3 DNA reads TGTGCCAGCAGCTCACCCGGGACAGGGGGCACGGAGACCCAGTACTTC.

The J gene is TRBJ1-1, the V gene TRBV29-1; the D gene is possibly TRBD1 (5 bases). The germline V gene has CDR1 SQVTM and CDR2 ANQGSEA. The CDR3 covers 13 residues. V shed 6 bases and J shed 1 base, with 12 bases lying between them. The chain's CDR3 is CSVQGVENTEAFF. CDR3 bases: TGCAGCGTCCAGGGAGTTGAGAACACTGAAGCTTTCTTT.

This clone occurred a few times. The chain has TRBV7-9 and TRBJ1-1; a weak D match, TRBD1 (5 bases). V dropped 0 bases and J dropped 6 bases, with 11 bases sitting between them. The CDR3 totals 14 residues. Germline lookup yields CDR1 SEHNR and CDR2 FQNEAQ (reference sequence). CDR3 protein: CASSLALGLAEAFF. The CDR3, as DNA: TGTGCCAGCAGCTTAGCGTTGGGGCTCGCTGAAGCTTTCTTT.

V gene TRBV2 combines with J gene TRBJ2-5; possibly TRBD1 or TRBD2 for D (6 bases each). Germline loops: CDR1 SNHLY, CDR2 FYNNEI. V shed 4 bases and J shed 7 bases, with 19 bases lying between them. This CDR3 is built from 15 residues. As DNA, the CDR3 is TGTGCCAGCAGTGCGGAGGGACAAGCACTCGGGACCCAGTACTTC. Translation: CASSAEGQALGTQYF. Combining the CDR3 with reference TRBV2 and TRBJ2-5 gives the whole variable domain EPEVTQTPSHQVTQMGQEVILRCVPISNHLYFYWYRQILGQKVEFLVSFYNNEISEKSEIFDDQFSVERPDGSNFTLKIRSTKLEDSAMYFCASSAEGQALGTQYFGPGTRLLVL.

This clone was counted only a few times. The chain combines TRBV27 with TRBJ1-5, with D possibly matching TRBD1 (5 bases). Deletions cut 6 bases from V and 6 bases from J, with 18 bases between. CDR3 length: 15 amino acids. Per germline, CDR1 MNHEY and CDR2 SMNVEV (reference sequence). CDR3 bases: TGTGCCAGCAGCGATATGGACAATTTTTCTCAGCCCCAGCATTTT. Translated: CASSDMDNFSQPQHF.

This clone has just a few counts. The V call is TRBV20-1, the J call TRBJ2-5; 7 bases agree with TRBD1. In germline, CDR1 is DFQATT, CDR2 SNEGSKA (reference sequence). J was trimmed by 1 base and V by 8 bases; bases with no gene match: 1. The CDR3 length is 11 residues. Written as DNA, the CDR3 is TGCAGTTCAGGGGGCCAAGAGACCCAGTACTTC. It codes for CSSGGQETQYF.

The chain links TRBV14 to TRBJ2-3; 9 nucleotides align to TRBD2. Germline-derived CDR1 and CDR2 are SGHDN and FVKESK. The CDR3 extends over 18 amino acids. The J segment lost 5 bases and the V segment lost 2 bases, leaving 14 bases of the junction unmatched. The CDR3, as DNA: TGTGCCAGCAGCCAATACCTCAGCGGGGGGCCGAATCGAGATACGCAGTATTTT. This encodes CASSQYLSGGPNRDTQYF.

This clone was seen a few times. This sequence joins TRBV7-9 and TRBJ1-1, with 7 bases that match TRBD1. CDR3 length: 14 amino acids. Germline assignment: CDR1 SEHNR and CDR2 FQNEAQ (reference sequence). V was pared by 1 base and J by 5 bases, with 4 bases of the junction left unmatched. The CDR3 spells CASSLGQGDTEAFF. DNA for the CDR3: TGTGCCAGCAGCTTAGGACAGGGAGATACTGAAGCTTTCTTT.

V gene TRBV7-3 combines with J gene TRBJ2-1; D is unclear. The CDR3 is 15 residues long. The V end lost 2 bases, the J end lost 2 bases, and 10 bases lay between the germline ends. Looked up from germline, CDR1 is SGHTA and CDR2 is FQGTGA. The CDR3 here is CASSLVADTYNEQFF. In DNA form, the CDR3 reads TGTGCCAGCAGCTTAGTCGCGGATACCTACAATGAGCAGTTCTTC.

J is TRBJ1-1 and V is TRBV5-1; no firm D call. This CDR3 spans 14 amino acids. Looked up from germline, CDR1 is SGHRS and CDR2 is YFSETQ. The germline V and J ends were trimmed by 0 bases and 8 bases, with 14 bases remaining between them. The CDR3, as DNA: TGCGCCAGCAGCTTGGCTGGGTCGATCGTCGAAGCTTTCTTT. This gives the protein CASSLAGSIVEAFF.

This clone was picked up a small number of times. The chain uses TRBV11-2 and TRBJ2-2, with 8 bases that match TRBD1. The V and J ends lost 5 bases and 4 bases, in that order; junction bases with no gene match: 6. Germline CDR1 reads SGHAT; CDR2 reads FQNNGV. The CDR3 spans 15 residues. The CDR3 DNA reads TGTGCCAGCAGCCCTAGGACAGGGACCACCGGGGAGCTGTTTTTT. Protein sequence: CASSPRTGTTGELFF.

This clone was seen a handful of times. The CDR3 sequence: CSVEILSGGTEAFF. CDR3 sequence (DNA): TGCAGCGTTGAAATTCTCTCGGGTGGTACTGAAGCTTTCTTT. This chain links TRBV29-1 with TRBJ1-1; D uncertain. The CDR3 is 14 amino acids. V dropped 2 bases and J dropped 5 bases, with 15 bases sitting between them. Germline V gene data show CDR1 as SQVTM and CDR2 as ANQGSEA.

The chain uses TRBV7-2 and TRBJ2-7; D gene uncertain. The V gene's germline CDR1 is SGHTA and CDR2 FQGNSA. With 1 base removed from V and 0 bases from J, the gap between germline ends came to 7 bases. There are 14 residues in the CDR3. In DNA form, the CDR3 reads TGTGCCAGCAGCTTAGGTCCGGACTCCTACGAGCAGTACTTC. It yields the protein CASSLGPDSYEQYF.

This chain links TRBV7-9 with TRBJ2-1; the match to TRBD2 covers 10 bases. V was clipped by 7 bases and J by 5 bases; unmatched bases: 5. The CDR3 sequence is 14 residues long. CDR1 is SEHNR, CDR2 FQNEAQ, per germline (reference sequence). The CDR3 bases are TGTGCCAGCAAGCGGGAGGGTCCAAACAATGAGCAGTTCTTC. It is translated as CASKREGPNNEQFF.

The table lists this clone with a few counts. The V gene is TRBV14, the J gene TRBJ1-2; D uncertain. The V and J ends lost 4 bases and 5 bases respectively, with 17 bases between them. Per the germline V gene, CDR1 is SGHDN and CDR2 is FVKESK. The CDR3 has 15 amino acids. The CDR3 DNA reads TGTGCCAGCAGCCCCCCTTTAACCTATGGGTATGGCTACACCTTC. Amino acids: CASSPPLTYGYGYTF. Looking up the rest from reference TRBV14 and TRBJ1-2 gives the full variable domain: EAGVTQFPSHSVIEKGQTVTLRCDPISGHDNLYWYRRVMGKEIKFLLHFVKESKQDESGMPNNRFLAERTGGTYSTLKVQPAELEDSGVYFCASSPPLTYGYGYTFGSGTRLTVV.

This chain uses TRBV7-2 with TRBJ2-3; perhaps D is TRBD1 or TRBD2 (6 bases each). Germline V gives CDR1 SGHTA, CDR2 FQGNSA. The V end was cut by 1 base, the J end by 4 bases, with 9 bases between. The CDR3 extends over 14 amino acids. The CDR3: CASSLGGASDTQYF. CDR3 nucleotides: TGTGCCAGCAGCTTAGGGGGGGCGTCAGATACGCAGTATTTT.